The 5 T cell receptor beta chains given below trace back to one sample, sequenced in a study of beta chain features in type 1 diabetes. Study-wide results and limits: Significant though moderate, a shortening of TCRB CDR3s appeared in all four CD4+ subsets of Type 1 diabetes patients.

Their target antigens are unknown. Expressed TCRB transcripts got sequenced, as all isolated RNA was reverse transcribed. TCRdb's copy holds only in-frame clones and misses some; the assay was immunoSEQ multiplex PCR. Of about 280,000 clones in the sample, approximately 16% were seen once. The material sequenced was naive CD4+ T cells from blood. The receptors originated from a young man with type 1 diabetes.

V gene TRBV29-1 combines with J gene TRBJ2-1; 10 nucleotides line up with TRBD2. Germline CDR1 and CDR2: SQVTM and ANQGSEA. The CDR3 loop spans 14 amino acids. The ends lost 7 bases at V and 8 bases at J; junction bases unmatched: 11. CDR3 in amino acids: CSAPGLAGADEQFF. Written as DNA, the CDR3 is TGCAGCGCCCCGGGGCTAGCGGGAGCGGATGAGCAGTTCTTC.

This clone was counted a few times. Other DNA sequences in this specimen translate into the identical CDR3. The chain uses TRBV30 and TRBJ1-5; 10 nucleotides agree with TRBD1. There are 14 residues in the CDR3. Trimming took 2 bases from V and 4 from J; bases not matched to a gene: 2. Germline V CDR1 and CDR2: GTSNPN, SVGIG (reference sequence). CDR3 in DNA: TGTGCCTGGAGTCCGGACAGGGGGAATCAGCCCCAGCATTTT. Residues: CAWSPDRGNQPQHF.

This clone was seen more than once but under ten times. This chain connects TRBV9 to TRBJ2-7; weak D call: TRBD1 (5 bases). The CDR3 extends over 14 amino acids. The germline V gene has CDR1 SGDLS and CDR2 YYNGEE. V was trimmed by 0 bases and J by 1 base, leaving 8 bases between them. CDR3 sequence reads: CASSVGTHSYEQYF. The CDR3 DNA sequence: TGTGCCAGCAGCGTAGGGACACATTCCTACGAGCAGTACTTC.

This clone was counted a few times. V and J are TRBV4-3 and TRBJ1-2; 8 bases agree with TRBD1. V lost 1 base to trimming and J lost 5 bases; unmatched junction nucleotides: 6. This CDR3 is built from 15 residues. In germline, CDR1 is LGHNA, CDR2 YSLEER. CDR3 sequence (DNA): TGCGCCAGCAGCCAAGCGACGACAGGGGCTTATGGCTACACCTTC. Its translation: CASSQATTGAYGYTF.

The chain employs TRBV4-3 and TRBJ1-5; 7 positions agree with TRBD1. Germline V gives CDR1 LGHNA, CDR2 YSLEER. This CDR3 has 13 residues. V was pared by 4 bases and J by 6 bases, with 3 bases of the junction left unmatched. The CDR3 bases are TGCGCCAGCAGCCCAGGGGGAAGTCAGCCCCAGCATTTT. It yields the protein CASSPGGSQPQHF.